This T cell receptor (beta chain) stems from a study of T cells in Graves' hyperthyroidism and ophthalmopathy. Amplification of TCR beta CDR3 regions was performed using RNA transcripts as template. During a first-round RT-PCR of the TCR CDR3, the HTBI primer set was used. TCRdb processed the multiplex PCR reads anew with MiXCR; each CDR3 protein has one entry. Of roughly 700,000 distinct CDR3 sequences listed, roughly a third are singletons. CDR3 size: 18 residues. Germline CDR1 is SGHTA and CDR2 is FQGNSA. V was clipped by 1 base and J by 4 bases, with 17 bases between them. The sample consisted of blood. The sequence derives from a woman in her thirties or forties with Graves' hyperthyroidism. The chain joins TRBV7-2 to TRBJ2-6, with a tentative D call TRBD1 (7 bases). Here the CDR3 DNA reads TGTGCCAGCAGCTTAGAATTCGGGCAGGGGGGAGGGGCCAACGTCCTGACTTTC. It specifies CASSLEFGQGGGANVLTF. The full variable domain, rest sourced from reference TRBV7-2 and TRBJ2-6, is GAGVSQSPSNKVTEKGKDVELRCDPISGHTALYWYRQSLGQGLEFLIYFQGNSAPDKSGLPSDRFSAERTGGSVSTLTIQRTQQEDSAVYLCASSLEFGQGGGANVLTFGAGSRLTVL.